What follows describes a single T cell receptor beta chain. Its antigen is unknown. The PCR contained 60 Vbeta and 13 Jbeta primers. TCRdb's copy holds only in-frame clones and misses some; the assay was immunoSEQ multiplex PCR. The sample shows fewer than 140,000 clones, about 71% of them seen only once. These data originate in a study of cytomegalovirus exposure and HLA in healthy donors. Study-wide background: There were some 400 genotyped donors. Of these, roughly 80% fell in the genetic ancestry cluster associated with self-reported Caucasian donors.

Study results and caveats: Reportedly, cytomegalovirus status was diagnosed with high sensitivity and specificity.

With 0 bases removed from V and 3 bases from J, the gap between germline ends came to 9 bases. The CDR3 is 14 residues long. CDR1 and CDR2 (germline): SGHRS, YFSETQ. Input material: PBMCs. The chain joins TRBV5-1 to TRBJ1-1; TRBD1 might be the D (5 bases). The TCR was taken from a boy between 10 and 17 years old in good health and CMV-seronegative. CDR3 bases: TGCGCCAGCAGCTTGGATCAGGGATACACTGAAGCTTTCTTT. Residues: CASSLDQGYTEAFF.